The 16 T cell receptor beta chains below come from one sample, sequenced in a study of blood T cell repertoires in COVID-19. Method: immunoSEQ multiplex PCR; TCRdb's copy keeps in-frame clones and lacks some. The sample contains about 400,000 clones, nearly 90% of which appear only once. Sequencing was carried out using PBMCs or T cells enriched from blood (not recorded which). These receptors all stem from a woman aged 40 to 50 with acute COVID-19.

This chain connects TRBV5-1 to TRBJ2-3; TRBD1 aligns across 8 bases. Germline CDR1 is SGHRS and CDR2 is YFSETQ. The CDR3 contains 16 residues. With V trimmed by 1 base and J by 0 bases, 4 bases remained unmatched. CDR3 DNA: TGCGCCAGCAGCTTGAGGACAGGGACTAGCACAGATACGCAGTATTTT. Its translation is CASSLRTGTSTDTQYF.

This clone was counted many times. V gene TRBV5-6 combines with J gene TRBJ1-2; 9 bases line up with TRBD1. V shed 4 bases and J 7 bases; nucleotides not matched to a gene: 11. The CDR3 runs 15 residues. Germline loops: CDR1 SGHDT, CDR2 YYEEEE. Here the CDR3 reads CASSTVHRGRVGYTF. Here the CDR3 DNA reads TGTGCCAGCAGCACAGTGCACAGGGGGCGCGTTGGCTACACCTTC.

The genes are TRBV9 and TRBJ1-2, with D tentatively TRBD1 (5 bases). This CDR3 spans 15 amino acids. Germline V gene data show CDR1 as SGDLS and CDR2 as YYNGEE. The V and J ends lost 2 bases and 2 bases respectively, with 13 bases between them. The CDR3 here is CASSVVPGKNYGYTF. The DNA of the CDR3 is TGTGCCAGCAGCGTTGTTCCAGGGAAAAACTATGGCTACACCTTC.

The CDR3 nucleotides read TGTGCCAGCTATTCGGGAGCCGCGGGGTTCTACGAGCAGTACTTC. Translation: CASYSGAAGFYEQYF. The chain has TRBV27 and TRBJ2-7; a weak D match, TRBD2 (6 bases). This CDR3 has 15 amino acids. V lost 8 bases to trimming and J lost 3 bases, with 20 bases between them. Germline CDR1 reads MNHEY; CDR2 reads SMNVEV (reference sequence).

V gene TRBV3-1 (or the pseudogene TRBV3-2) combines with J gene TRBJ1-1; TRBD1 is a possible D gene (5 bases). The CDR3 has 14 amino acids. V lost 2 bases and J 5 bases, leaving 12 bases between the germline ends. Germline V CDR1 and CDR2: LGHDT, YNNKEL (reference sequence). As DNA, the CDR3 is TGTGCCAGCAGCCAATACAGCCAGGGAACTGAAGCTTTCTTT. Protein product: CASSQYSQGTEAFF.

V gene TRBV2 combines with J gene TRBJ2-2; 8 bases are a match to TRBD1. Germline-derived CDR1 and CDR2 are SNHLY and FYNNEI. V dropped 3 bases and J dropped 4; count of bases not matched to a gene: 4. The CDR3 covers 15 residues. This chain's CDR3 is CASSDRGRFTGELFF. The CDR3 DNA reads TGTGCCAGCAGTGACAGGGGGCGCTTCACCGGGGAGCTGTTTTTT.

The genes are TRBV5-1 and TRBJ2-7; 10 bases align to TRBD1. The V and J ends lost 4 bases and 5 bases, in that order; junction bases with no gene match: 12. The CDR3 loop spans 16 amino acids. Germline CDR1 and CDR2: SGHRS and YFSETQ. CDR3 sequence reads: CASSDHWGQGSDEQYF. The CDR3 DNA follows: TGCGCCAGCAGCGACCATTGGGGACAGGGGAGCGACGAGCAGTACTTC.

The chain is built from TRBV27 and TRBJ2-3; the D is unclear. V lost 6 bases and J lost 2, with 12 bases in between. The CDR3 spans 14 residues. The germline gives CDR1 MNHEY, CDR2 SMNVEV (reference sequence). Here the CDR3 reads CASRYGLYTDTQYF. CDR3 nucleotides: TGTGCCAGCAGATACGGGTTATACACAGATACGCAGTATTTT.

This chain uses TRBV5-4 with TRBJ1-2; maybe TRBD1 (5 bases). This CDR3 has 13 residues. Trimming took off 4 bases at V and 4 bases at J, with 11 bases between the two ends. CDR1 SGHNT and CDR2 YYREEE come from the germline V gene (reference sequence). This chain's CDR3 is CASSLWGGYGYTF. CDR3 coding DNA: TGTGCCAGCAGCCTATGGGGGGGCTATGGCTACACCTTC.

The chain combines TRBV19 with TRBJ1-6; D is unresolved. Trimming stripped 6 bases from V and 0 bases from J, with 12 bases between. Germline V CDR1 and CDR2: LNHDA, SQIVND (reference sequence). The CDR3 is 16 residues long. The CDR3 loop reads CASSLIVSSYNSPLHF. The CDR3 DNA reads as TGTGCCAGTAGCCTCATTGTGAGCTCCTATAATTCACCCCTCCACTTT.

The chain is built from TRBV12-1 and TRBJ2-2; the DNA was not compared with TRBD1, the D call given in the table. TRBV12-1 is a recognized pseudogene. This CDR3 contains 14 residues. Written as DNA, the CDR3 is TGTGCCAGCAGAATGGGCAGGGCCACCGGGGAGCTGTTTTTT. Translation gives CASRMGRATGELFF.

This chain joins TRBV21-1 and TRBJ1-5. TRBV21-1 is an annotated pseudogene. The CDR3 runs 16 residues. The CDR3 is CASSKGRELGNQPQHF. CDR3 coding DNA: TGTGCCAGCAGCAAAGGTCGGGAGCTGGGCAATCAGCCCCAGCATTTT.

The gene calls are TRBV19 and TRBJ2-1; 7 nucleotides match TRBD2. CDR1 and CDR2 (germline): LNHDA, SQIVND (reference sequence). After removal of 7 bases from V and 4 bases from J, the junction contained 7 bases not matched to a gene. The CDR3 length is 14 residues. For the CDR3, the DNA is TGTGCCAGTAATGGGGGGGGGTTTTACAATGAGCAGTTCTTC. This codes for CASNGGGFYNEQFF.

The chain is built from TRBV5-6 and TRBJ1-3; D gene ambiguous. The V end lost 0 bases, the J end lost 4 bases, and 5 bases lay between the germline ends. Germline V gives CDR1 SGHDT, CDR2 YYEEEE. The CDR3 runs to 13 residues. DNA of the CDR3: TGTGCCAGCAGCTTGGTAATCGGAAACACCATATATTTT. Its translation: CASSLVIGNTIYF.

This clone was picked up one time. The chain recombines TRBV7-9 with TRBJ1-2; 9 nucleotides agree with TRBD1. Germline loops: CDR1 SEHNR, CDR2 FQNEAQ (reference sequence). V dropped 5 bases and J dropped 3; count of bases not matched to a gene: 10. CDR3 length equals 16 residues. The CDR3 nucleotides are TGTGCCAGCAGCCCAGGGACAGGGACGAGTGACTATGGCTACACCTTC. The encoded protein is CASSPGTGTSDYGYTF.

The V call is TRBV6-5, the J call TRBJ2-1; a possible D gene is TRBD1 (5 bases). This CDR3 is 14 amino acids long. Trimming shortened V by 2 bases and J by 0 bases, and 5 bases separated the two germline ends. Germline V CDR1 and CDR2: MNHEY, SVGAGI. The CDR3 loop reads CASSYDSSYNEQFF. The DNA of the CDR3 is TGTGCCAGCAGTTACGACAGCTCCTACAATGAGCAGTTCTTC.